These T cell receptor beta chains were read from a single sample in a study of molecular identifiers for immune sequencing clone quantification. TCRdb passed the PCR reads through MiXCR, listing each CDR3 protein once. The table has 250,000 to 400,000 distinct CDR3 sequences, about 20% seen once. Specimen: naive CD8+ T cells from blood, with Jurkat cell RNA spiked in. These receptors came from a human donor in good health. Some libraries in this study had Jurkat cell RNA spiked in. CDR3s include the opening cysteine and the closing phenylalanine or tryptophan. The order of the fields is D gene, J gene, V gene, clone size, CDR3 protein, CDR3 DNA. The D gene is left open where the match is weak. Some rows mark clone size as missing; the rest say once, few, many or name a class of expanded clone.

NA	TRBJ1-3	TRBV4-1	many	CASSQESFSGNTIYF	TGCGCCAGCAGCCAAGAGAGCTTCTCTGGAAACACCATATATTTT
TRBD1	TRBJ1-4	TRBV12-3/TRBV12-4	NA	CASSAGGSGNEELFF	TGTGCCAGCAGTGCAGGGGGTAGTGGTAATGAAGAACTGTTTTTT
TRBD2	TRBJ2-3	TRBV7-9	once	CASSLTSGGMDTQYF	TGTGCCAGCAGCCTTACTAGCGGGGGGATGGATACGCAGTATTTT
NA	TRBJ1-6	TRBV7-6	few	CASSATGYSSYNSPLHF	TGTGCCAGCAGCGCAACAGGATATAGCTCCTATAATTCACCCCTCCACTTT
NA	TRBJ2-7	TRBV6-6	many	CASRHQVPEQYF	TGTGCCAGCAGACATCAGGTCCCCGAGCAGTACTTC
TRBD1	TRBJ2-7	TRBV11-3	many	CASSPRTGGGEQYF	TGTGCCAGCAGCCCCCGGACAGGGGGCGGCGAGCAGTACTTC
TRBD1	TRBJ2-5	TRBV5-4	many	CASSLTGTAQETQYF	TGTGCCAGCAGCTTAACCGGGACAGCACAAGAGACCCAGTACTTC
NA	TRBJ2-2	TRBV12-3/TRBV12-4	NA	CASSLAQDITGELFF	TGTGCCAGCAGTTTAGCGCAAGATATCACCGGGGAGCTGTTTTTT
NA	TRBJ2-7	TRBV18	NA	CASPPLGTVFTYEQYF	TGTGCCAGCCCACCACTCGGGACCGTTTTCACCTACGAGCAGTACTTC
NA	TRBJ2-3	TRBV7-2	many	CASSPRRAHYSTDTQYF	TGTGCCAGCAGCCCAAGAAGGGCACACTATTCCACAGATACGCAGTATTTT
NA	TRBJ1-1	TRBV15	NA	CATSPPGSLNTEAFF	TGTGCCACCAGCCCACCGGGATCCTTGAACACTGAAGCTTTCTTT
TRBD2	TRBJ2-7	TRBV27	NA	CANSPNTPSGGSYEQYF	TGTGCCAACAGTCCGAACACCCCTAGCGGGGGGTCCTACGAGCAGTACTTC
TRBD2	TRBJ2-5	TRBV12-3/TRBV12-4	many	CASRRTSGGAWQETQYF	TGTGCCAGCAGGAGGACTAGCGGGGGGGCCTGGCAAGAGACCCAGTACTTC
NA	TRBJ2-2	TRBV9	many	CASSVYTGELFF	TGTGCCAGCAGCGTATACACCGGGGAGCTGTTTTTT
NA	TRBJ2-1	TRBV5-5	many	CASSWSMYTVDNEQFF	TGTGCCAGCAGCTGGTCCATGTACACCGTCGACAATGAGCAGTTCTTC
NA	TRBJ1-1	TRBV29-1	many	CSVDQDGSTEAFF	TGCAGCGTTGATCAGGACGGCTCCACTGAAGCTTTCTTT
NA	TRBJ1-5	TRBV6-6	many	CASSYSRESNQPQHF	TGTGCCAGCAGTTACTCGCGAGAAAGCAATCAGCCCCAGCATTTT
TRBD1	TRBJ1-1	TRBV7-2	many	CASTTGGMNTEAFF	TGTGCCAGCACCACAGGGGGGATGAACACTGAAGCTTTCTTT
TRBD1	TRBJ2-4	TRBV28	many	CASSYRGLAKNIQYF	TGTGCCAGCAGTTACAGGGGCCTAGCCAAAAACATTCAGTACTTC
TRBD1	TRBJ1-1	TRBV29-1	many	CSVDRDFNTEAFF	TGCAGCGTCGACAGGGACTTCAACACTGAAGCTTTCTTT
TRBD2	TRBJ2-3	TRBV28	NA	CASSTHPLAGVPDTQYF	TGTGCCAGCAGTACACACCCCCTAGCGGGAGTTCCAGATACGCAGTATTTT
NA	TRBJ1-2	TRBV4-1	many	CASSQDRGYTF	TGCGCCAGCAGCCAAGATCGGGGCTACACCTTC
NA	TRBJ2-7	TRBV20-1	many	CSARTSGNLYEQYF	TGCAGTGCCAGGACATCGGGGAACCTCTACGAGCAGTACTTC
TRBD2	TRBJ2-7	TRBV28	NA	CASGLGGTTPLEQYF	TGTGCCAGCGGTCTGGGCGGGACTACTCCGCTCGAGCAGTACTTC
NA	TRBJ1-1	TRBV13	many	CASSFGPRLFTEAFF	TGTGCCAGCAGCTTTGGCCCCCGGTTGTTTACTGAAGCTTTCTTT
NA	TRBJ1-1	TRBV6-5	many	CASSPRQIMNTEAFF	TGTGCCAGCAGCCCAAGACAGATAATGAACACTGAAGCTTTCTTT
TRBD1	TRBJ1-1	TRBV6-4	NA	CASSDSTGATEAFF	TGTGCCAGCAGTGACTCGACAGGGGCCACTGAAGCTTTCTTT
TRBD1	TRBJ2-3	TRBV28	few	CASSLDPDRGDSTDTQYF	TGTGCCAGCAGTTTAGACCCGGACAGGGGGGATAGCACAGATACGCAGTATTTT
NA	TRBJ2-7	TRBV10-3	many	CAISEVDEGVEQYF	TGTGCCATCAGTGAAGTAGACGAGGGGGTCGAGCAGTACTTC
NA	TRBJ2-7	TRBV7-9	NA	CASSQVVSYEQYF	TGTGCCAGCAGCCAGGTGGTCTCCTACGAGCAGTACTTC
NA	TRBJ2-4	TRBV2	few	CASSRGASPYF	TGTGCCAGCAGTAGGGGGGCTTCTCCGTACTTC
NA	TRBJ2-5	TRBV28	many	CASSLTRYQETQYF	TGTGCCAGCAGCCTCACTCGATACCAAGAGACCCAGTACTTC
TRBD2	TRBJ2-3	TRBV7-6	NA	CASSLDVSGGAGDTQYF	TGTGCCAGCAGCTTAGATGTTAGCGGGGGGGCGGGGGATACGCAGTATTTT
NA	TRBJ1-2	TRBV27	NA	CASSLAGNYGYTF	TGTGCCAGCAGTTTAGCAGGGAACTATGGCTACACCTTC
TRBD2	TRBJ2-1	TRBV28	few	CASSSRLAEVYNEQFF	TGTGCCAGCAGTTCCCGACTAGCAGAAGTCTACAATGAGCAGTTCTTC
NA	TRBJ2-2	TRBV30	NA	CAWIGGLVGELFF	TGTGCCTGGATCGGGGGGCTCGTCGGGGAGCTGTTTTTT
NA	TRBJ2-3	TRBV29-1	many	CSAVGMNTDTQYF	TGCAGCGCCGTAGGGATGAACACAGATACGCAGTATTTT
NA	TRBJ1-1	TRBV28	few	CASSLGGGWNTEAFF	TGTGCCAGCAGTTTGGGGGGGGGGTGGAACACTGAAGCTTTCTTT
NA	TRBJ1-5	TRBV2	NA	CASKTSGGSTDTQHF	TGTGCCAGCAAGACTAGCGGGGGTAGCACAGATACGCAGCATTTT
NA	TRBJ1-1	TRBV28	NA	CASSLFTTSESTEAFF	TGTGCCAGCAGCTTATTCACCACATCAGAGAGCACTGAAGCTTTCTTT
TRBD1	TRBJ1-2	TRBV2	many	CASRTGQGDYYGYTF	TGTGCCAGCAGGACAGGACAGGGCGATTATTATGGCTACACCTTC
NA	TRBJ2-6	TRBV28	many	CASSLYISASSGANVLTF	TGTGCCAGCAGTCTCTATATTTCCGCGAGTTCTGGGGCCAACGTCCTGACTTTC
NA	TRBJ2-3	TRBV5-1	many	CASSWGVAVHDTQYF	TGCGCCAGCAGCTGGGGAGTAGCGGTTCACGATACGCAGTATTTT
NA	TRBJ2-3	TRBV14	few	CASSQESGVGTDTQYF	TGTGCCAGCAGCCAAGAATCGGGAGTTGGGACAGATACGCAGTATTTT
NA	TRBJ2-1	TRBV5-1	many	CASSVDFYNEQFF	TGCGCCAGCAGCGTGGACTTCTACAATGAGCAGTTCTTC
NA	TRBJ2-1	TRBV12-3/TRBV12-4	many	CATRLSGDNEQFF	TGTGCCACCCGCCTCAGCGGAGACAATGAGCAGTTCTTC
NA	TRBJ2-7	TRBV7-9	NA	CASSAAGSPYEQYF	TGTGCCAGCAGCGCAGCGGGCAGTCCCTACGAGCAGTACTTC
NA	TRBJ1-5	TRBV27	many	CASSLVGFDQPQHF	TGTGCCAGCAGTTTAGTAGGGTTCGATCAGCCCCAGCATTTT
NA	TRBJ2-1	TRBV2	NA	CASLMAVFCNEQFF	TGTGCCAGCCTAATGGCGGTATTCTGCAATGAGCAGTTCTTC
NA	TRBJ2-3	TRBV4-3	few	CASSQDRGPIDTQYF	TGCGCCAGCAGCCAAGATCGAGGGCCAATAGATACGCAGTATTTT
TRBD2	TRBJ2-7	TRBV5-1	many	CASSPRGLAGTYEQYF	TGCGCCAGCAGTCCGCGCGGACTAGCGGGAACCTACGAGCAGTACTTC
TRBD1	TRBJ1-5	TRBV27	many	CASSFRGPNQPQHF	TGTGCCAGCAGTTTCAGGGGGCCTAATCAGCCCCAGCATTTT
NA	TRBJ1-2	TRBV4-1	NA	CASSHLEDKRYGYTF	TGCGCCAGCAGCCACCTTGAAGACAAGCGCTATGGCTACACCTTC
TRBD1	TRBJ1-4	TRBV7-9	many	CASSGWDRENEKLFF	TGTGCCAGCAGCGGCTGGGACAGGGAGAATGAAAAACTGTTTTTT
NA	TRBJ1-1	TRBV7-2	many	CASGPMNTEAFF	TGTGCCAGCGGCCCAATGAACACTGAAGCTTTCTTT
TRBD1	TRBJ2-3	TRBV2	many	CASSGQGEDSDTQYF	TGTGCCAGCAGTGGACAGGGTGAGGACTCGGATACGCAGTATTTT
NA	TRBJ2-5	TRBV7-9	many	CASRDGLLDGETQYF	TGTGCCAGCAGGGATGGACTCCTAGACGGAGAGACCCAGTACTTC
TRBD2	TRBJ2-1	TRBV7-8	NA	CASSPLAGGLHNEQFF	TGTGCCAGCAGCCCACTAGCGGGGGGGCTCCACAATGAGCAGTTCTTC
TRBD2	TRBJ2-3	TRBV20-1	NA	CSAGQRGALTDTQYF	TGCAGTGCAGGCCAGCGGGGGGCCCTCACAGATACGCAGTATTTT
TRBD1	TRBJ1-5	TRBV7-9	many	CASSNAGTGYSNQPQHF	TGTGCCAGCAGTAACGCCGGGACAGGGTATAGCAATCAGCCCCAGCATTTT